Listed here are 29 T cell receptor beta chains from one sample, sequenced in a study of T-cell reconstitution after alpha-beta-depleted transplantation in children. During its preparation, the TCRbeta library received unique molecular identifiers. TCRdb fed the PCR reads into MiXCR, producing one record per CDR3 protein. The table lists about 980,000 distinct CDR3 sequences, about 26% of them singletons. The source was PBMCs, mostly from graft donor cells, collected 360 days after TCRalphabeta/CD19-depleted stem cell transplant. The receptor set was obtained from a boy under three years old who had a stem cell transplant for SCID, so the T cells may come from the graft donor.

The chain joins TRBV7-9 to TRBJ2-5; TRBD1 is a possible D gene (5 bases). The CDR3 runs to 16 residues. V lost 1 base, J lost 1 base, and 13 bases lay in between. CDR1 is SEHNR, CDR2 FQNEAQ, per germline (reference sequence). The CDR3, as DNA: TGTGCCAGCAGCTTAGGTTGGGGCAGAACCCAAGAGACCCAGTACTTC. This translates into CASSLGWGRTQETQYF.

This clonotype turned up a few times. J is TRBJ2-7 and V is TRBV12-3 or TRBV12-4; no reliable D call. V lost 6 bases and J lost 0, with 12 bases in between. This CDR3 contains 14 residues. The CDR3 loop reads CASRIGGGSYEQYF. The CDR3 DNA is TGTGCCAGCAGGATAGGCGGCGGCTCCTACGAGCAGTACTTC.

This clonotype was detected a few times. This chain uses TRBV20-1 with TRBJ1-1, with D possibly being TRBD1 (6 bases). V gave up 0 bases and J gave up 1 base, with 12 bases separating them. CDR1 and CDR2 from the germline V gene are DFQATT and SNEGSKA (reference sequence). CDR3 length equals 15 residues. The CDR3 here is CSARDTGWGNTEAFF. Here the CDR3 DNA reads TGCAGTGCTAGAGATACAGGGTGGGGGAACACTGAAGCTTTCTTT.

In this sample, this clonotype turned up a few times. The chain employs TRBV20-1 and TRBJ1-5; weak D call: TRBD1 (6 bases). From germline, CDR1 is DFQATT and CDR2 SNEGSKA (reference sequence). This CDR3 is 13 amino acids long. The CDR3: CSGSRGGNQPQHF. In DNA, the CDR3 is TGCAGCGGATCCAGGGGTGGCAATCAGCCCCAGCATTTT.

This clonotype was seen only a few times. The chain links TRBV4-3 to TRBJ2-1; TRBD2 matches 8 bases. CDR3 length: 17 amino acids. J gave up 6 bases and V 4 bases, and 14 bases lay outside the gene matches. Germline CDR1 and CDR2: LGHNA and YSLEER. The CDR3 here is CASSPLNVAGTGNEQFF. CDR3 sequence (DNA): TGCGCCAGCAGCCCGTTGAATGTAGCGGGGACCGGCAATGAGCAGTTCTTC.

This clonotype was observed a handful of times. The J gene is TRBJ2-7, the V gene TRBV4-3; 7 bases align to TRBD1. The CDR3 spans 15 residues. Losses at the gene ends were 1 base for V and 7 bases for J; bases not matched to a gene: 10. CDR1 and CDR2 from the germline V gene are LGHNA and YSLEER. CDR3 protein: CASSQGRQGVGEQYF. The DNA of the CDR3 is TGCGCCAGCAGCCAAGGACGGCAGGGGGTGGGGGAGCAGTACTTC.

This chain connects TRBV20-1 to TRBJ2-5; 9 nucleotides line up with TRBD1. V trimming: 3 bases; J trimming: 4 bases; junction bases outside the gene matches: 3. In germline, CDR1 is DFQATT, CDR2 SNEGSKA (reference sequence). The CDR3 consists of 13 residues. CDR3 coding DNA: TGCAGTGCTAGCAAACAGGGGGCAGAGACCCAGTACTTC. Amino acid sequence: CSASKQGAETQYF.

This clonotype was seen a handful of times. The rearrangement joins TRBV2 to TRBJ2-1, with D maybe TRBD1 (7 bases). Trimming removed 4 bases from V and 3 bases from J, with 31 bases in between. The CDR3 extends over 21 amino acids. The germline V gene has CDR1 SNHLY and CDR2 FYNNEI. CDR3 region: CASSVDSMEGFRDSFYNEQFF. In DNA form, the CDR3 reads TGTGCCAGCAGTGTTGATTCCATGGAGGGTTTTCGGGACAGCTTCTACAATGAGCAGTTCTTC.

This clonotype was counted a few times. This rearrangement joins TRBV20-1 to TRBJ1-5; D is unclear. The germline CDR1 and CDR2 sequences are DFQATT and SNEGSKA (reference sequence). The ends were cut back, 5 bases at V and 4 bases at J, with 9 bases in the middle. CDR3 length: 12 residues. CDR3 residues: CSACGGNQPQHF. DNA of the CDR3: TGCAGTGCTTGCGGAGGGAATCAGCCCCAGCATTTT.

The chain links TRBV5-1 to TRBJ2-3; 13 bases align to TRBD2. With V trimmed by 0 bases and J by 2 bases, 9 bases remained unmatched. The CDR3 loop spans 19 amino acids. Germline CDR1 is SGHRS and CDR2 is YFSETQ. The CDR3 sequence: CASSLGLAGGLSLTDTQYF. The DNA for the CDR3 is TGCGCCAGCAGCTTGGGACTAGCGGGGGGACTAAGCCTCACAGATACGCAGTATTTT.

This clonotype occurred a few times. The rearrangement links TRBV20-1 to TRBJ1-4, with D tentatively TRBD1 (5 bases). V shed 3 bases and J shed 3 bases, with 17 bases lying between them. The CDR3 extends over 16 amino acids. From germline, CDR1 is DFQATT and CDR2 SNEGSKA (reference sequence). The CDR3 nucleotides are TGCAGTGCTAGGAAAAGCATAGGGGCCTCTAATGAAAAACTGTTTTTT. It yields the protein CSARKSIGASNEKLFF.

The CDR3 loop is CSVGDKSEQYF. The DNA of the CDR3 is TGCAGCGTTGGGGACAAGAGCGAGCAGTACTTC. V usage is TRBV29-1 and J usage is TRBJ2-7, with D perhaps TRBD1 (6 bases). Germline CDR1 SQVTM, CDR2 ANQGSEA. The CDR3 covers 11 residues. V lost 4 bases and J 6 bases, leaving 10 bases between the germline ends.

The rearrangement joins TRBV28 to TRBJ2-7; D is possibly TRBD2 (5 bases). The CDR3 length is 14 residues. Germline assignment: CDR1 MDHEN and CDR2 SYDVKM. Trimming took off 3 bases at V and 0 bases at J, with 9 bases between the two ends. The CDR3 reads CASSLTDSSYEQYF. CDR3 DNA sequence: TGTGCCAGCAGTTTGACGGACTCCTCCTACGAGCAGTACTTC.

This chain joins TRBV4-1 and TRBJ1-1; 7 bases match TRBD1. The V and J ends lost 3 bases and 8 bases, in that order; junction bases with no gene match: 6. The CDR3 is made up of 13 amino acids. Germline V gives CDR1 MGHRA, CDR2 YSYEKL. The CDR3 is CASSQGDRGEAFF. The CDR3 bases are TGCGCCAGCAGCCAGGGGGACAGAGGGGAAGCTTTCTTT.

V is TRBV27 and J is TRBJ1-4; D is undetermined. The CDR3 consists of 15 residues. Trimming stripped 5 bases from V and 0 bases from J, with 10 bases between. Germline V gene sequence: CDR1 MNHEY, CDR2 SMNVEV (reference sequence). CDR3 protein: CASSARYATNEKLFF. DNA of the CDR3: TGTGCCAGCAGTGCACGGTATGCAACTAATGAAAAACTGTTTTTT.

CDR3 bases: TGCGCCAGCAGTGAGTCTGGGGCGGGCTACGAGCAGTACTTC. Translated, it gives CASSESGAGYEQYF. The chain links TRBV10-2 to TRBJ2-7; TRBD1 or TRBD2 may be the D gene (5 bases each). Trimming removed 0 bases at V and 3 bases at J, with 9 bases between. Germline loops: CDR1 WSHSY, CDR2 SAAADI. The length of the CDR3 is 14 residues.

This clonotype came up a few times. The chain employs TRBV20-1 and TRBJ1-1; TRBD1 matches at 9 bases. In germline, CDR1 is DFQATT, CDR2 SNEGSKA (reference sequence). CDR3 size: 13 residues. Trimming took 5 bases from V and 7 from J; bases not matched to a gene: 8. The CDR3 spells CSADPRTGDEAFF. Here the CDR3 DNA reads TGCAGTGCTGACCCTCGGACAGGGGATGAAGCTTTCTTT.

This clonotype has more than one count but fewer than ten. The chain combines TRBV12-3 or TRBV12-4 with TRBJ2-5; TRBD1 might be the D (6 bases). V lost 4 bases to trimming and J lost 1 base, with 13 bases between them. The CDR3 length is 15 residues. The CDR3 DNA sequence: TGTGCCAGCAGTTATGCTGGGACACTCCAAGAGACCCAGTACTTC. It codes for CASSYAGTLQETQYF.

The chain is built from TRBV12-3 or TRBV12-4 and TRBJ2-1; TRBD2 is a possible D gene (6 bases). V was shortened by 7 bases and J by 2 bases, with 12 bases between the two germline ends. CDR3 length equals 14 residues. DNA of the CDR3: TGTGCCAGCACCCCAGGAGGGGCCTACAATGAGCAGTTCTTC. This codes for CASTPGGAYNEQFF.

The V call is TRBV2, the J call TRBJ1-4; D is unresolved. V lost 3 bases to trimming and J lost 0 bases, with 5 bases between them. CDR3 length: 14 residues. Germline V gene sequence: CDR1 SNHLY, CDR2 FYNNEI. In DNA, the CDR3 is TGTGCCAGCAGTGACCATGCAACTAATGAAAAACTGTTTTTT. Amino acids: CASSDHATNEKLFF. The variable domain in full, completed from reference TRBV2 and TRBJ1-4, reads EPEVTQTPSHQVTQMGQEVILRCVPISNHLYFYWYRQILGQKVEFLVSFYNNEISEKSEIFDDQFSVERPDGSNFTLKIRSTKLEDSAMYFCASSDHATNEKLFFGSGTQLSVL.

The CDR3 is CASCLRTSGTALAKNIQYF. DNA for the CDR3: TGTGCCAGCTGTTTGCGGACTAGCGGAACGGCGCTAGCCAAAAACATTCAGTACTTC. The chain uses TRBV6-4 and TRBJ2-4, with 10 bases matching TRBD2. Germline V CDR1 and CDR2: MRHNA, SNTAGT. The CDR3 covers 19 residues. V trimming: 8 bases; J trimming: 0 bases; junction bases outside the gene matches: 16.

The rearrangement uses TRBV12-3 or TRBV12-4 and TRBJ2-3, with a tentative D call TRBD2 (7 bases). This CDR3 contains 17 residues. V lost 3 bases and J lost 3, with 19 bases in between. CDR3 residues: CASSFPGAGRGTDTQYF. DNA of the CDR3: TGTGCCAGCAGTTTCCCCGGAGCGGGGAGGGGGACAGATACGCAGTATTTT.

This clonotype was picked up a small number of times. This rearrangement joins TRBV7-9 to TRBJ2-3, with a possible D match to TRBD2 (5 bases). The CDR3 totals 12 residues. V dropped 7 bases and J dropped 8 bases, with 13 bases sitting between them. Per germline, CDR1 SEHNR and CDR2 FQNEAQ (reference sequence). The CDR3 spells CASMPIRGTQYF. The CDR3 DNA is TGTGCCAGCATGCCCATCCGGGGTACGCAGTATTTT.

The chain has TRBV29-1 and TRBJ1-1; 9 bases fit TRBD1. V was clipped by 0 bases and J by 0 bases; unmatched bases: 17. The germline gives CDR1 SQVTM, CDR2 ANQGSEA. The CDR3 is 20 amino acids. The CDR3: CSVEDRRGTGSTFMNTEAFF. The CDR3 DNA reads TGCAGCGTTGAAGACCGGCGGGGGACAGGGTCGACCTTTATGAACACTGAAGCTTTCTTT.

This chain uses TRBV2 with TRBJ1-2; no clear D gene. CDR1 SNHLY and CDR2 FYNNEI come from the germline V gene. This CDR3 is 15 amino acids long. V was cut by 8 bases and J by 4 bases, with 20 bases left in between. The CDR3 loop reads CASCPEEAASYGYTF. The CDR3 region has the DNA TGTGCCAGCTGTCCAGAGGAGGCGGCTAGCTATGGCTACACCTTC.

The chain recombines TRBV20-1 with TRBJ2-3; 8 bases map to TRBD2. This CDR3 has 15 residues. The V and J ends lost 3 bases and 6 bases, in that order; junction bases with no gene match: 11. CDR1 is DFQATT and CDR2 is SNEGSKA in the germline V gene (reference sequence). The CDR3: CSARASGSMRDTQYF. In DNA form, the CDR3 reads TGCAGTGCTAGGGCTAGCGGGTCTATGCGGGATACGCAGTATTTT.

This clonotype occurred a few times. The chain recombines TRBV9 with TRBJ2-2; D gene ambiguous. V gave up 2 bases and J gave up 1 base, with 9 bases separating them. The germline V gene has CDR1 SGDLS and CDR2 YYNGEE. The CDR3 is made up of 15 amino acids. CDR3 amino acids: CASSVGRKNTGELFF. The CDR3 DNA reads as TGTGCCAGCAGCGTCGGACGGAAGAACACCGGGGAGCTGTTTTTT.

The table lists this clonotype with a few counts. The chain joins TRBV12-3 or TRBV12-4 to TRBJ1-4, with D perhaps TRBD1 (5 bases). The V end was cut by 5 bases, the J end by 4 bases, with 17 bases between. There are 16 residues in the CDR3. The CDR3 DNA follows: TGTGCCAGCAGTCTAGACAGAGCGGCAAGTAATGAAAAACTGTTTTTT. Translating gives CASSLDRAASNEKLFF.

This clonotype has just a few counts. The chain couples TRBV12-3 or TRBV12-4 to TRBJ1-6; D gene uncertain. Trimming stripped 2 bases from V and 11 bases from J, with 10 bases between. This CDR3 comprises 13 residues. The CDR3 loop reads CASSLSATPPLHF. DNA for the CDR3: TGTGCCAGCAGTTTAAGTGCGACTCCACCCCTCCACTTT.